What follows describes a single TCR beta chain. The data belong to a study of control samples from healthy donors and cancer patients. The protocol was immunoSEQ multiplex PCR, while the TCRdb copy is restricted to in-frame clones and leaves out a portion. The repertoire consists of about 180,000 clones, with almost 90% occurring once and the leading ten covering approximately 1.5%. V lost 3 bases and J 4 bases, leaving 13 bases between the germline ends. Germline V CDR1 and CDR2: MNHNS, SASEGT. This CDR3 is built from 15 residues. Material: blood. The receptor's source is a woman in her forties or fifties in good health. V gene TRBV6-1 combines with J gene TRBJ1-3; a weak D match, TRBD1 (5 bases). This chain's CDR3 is CASSEGRVTGNTIYF. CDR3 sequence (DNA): TGTGCCAGCAGTGAGGGGCGGGTGACAGGAAACACCATATATTTT.